This TCR beta chain emerged from a study of shared clonotypes between healthy human individuals (dated by TCRdb to 2019 to 2021). With respect to the entire study: The cohort comprised a couple of women and a few men aged 18 to 49 years. Blood TCR repertoires of a handful of healthy adults were deeply sequenced to estimate repertoire size and the extent of clonotype sharing between individuals. Leukapheresis yielded between about 0.85 and 10 billion PBMCs per donor. For each donor, CD4 naive and CD4 memory were each run on three plates, CD8 naive on two plates, and CD8 memory on one plate. Libraries were prepared and TCR repertoires were sequenced by different laboratories using diverse techniques, in order to increase sequencing depth and limit assay-specific biases.

Points on this clone: Its antigen target is currently unknown. Base qualities are not at hand, and no much larger clone is one base apart.

Sequences SGHNT (CDR1) and YYREEE (CDR2) are obtained from the germline V gene (reference sequence). V loses 1 base at its end and J loses 2 bases; junction bases beyond the gene matches: 3. Taken from cysteine to phenylalanine, the CDR3 has 14 residues. Of the read, only the CDR3 DNA is kept; its 42 bases are in frame from base 1. The donors were healthy, HIV-negative adults with no recently reported acute infections or vaccinations. Only Caucasian adults living in Nashville, Tennessee, USA were represented among the donors. CD4+ T cells were enriched through magnetic negative selection, after which naive cells were positively selected on CD45RA and the remaining negative fraction served as the memory subset. After blood collection by leukapheresis, PBMCs were isolated using Ficoll-Histopaque density gradient centrifugation and then cryopreserved in the vapor phase of liquid nitrogen. Analytical flow cytometry was used to check the purity and quantity of each magnetically sorted T cell population. Genomic DNA was isolated from each sorted fraction and quantified by UV absorbance on a Nanodrop 2000c.

The full study reports these points: Sampling was restricted to blood, and TCR repertoires in tissue are likely to differ from TCR repertoires in blood. Rarefaction of sorted-subset datasets indicated incomplete sequencing despite the large sequencing depth. Estimated clonotype richness was generally larger for naive than for memory subsets. About 5% of naive CD4, 3.5% of naive CD8, approximately 2% of memory CD4, and approximately 0.4% of memory CD8 clonotypes were shared across a few donors. Compared with non-shared clonotypes, clonotypes shared by all four sorted-subset donors had higher generation probabilities. Because the study included only a small number of donors, the genetic and exposure-history diversity represented was limited. Pairwise subsampling led to the expectation that sequencing depth would affect the degree of clonotype sharing among donors.

Using the deep immunoSEQ assay, TCR CDR3 regions were amplified from genomic DNA by multiplex PCR. Extracted genomic DNA from each cell subset was distributed evenly across all wells of several immunoSEQ 96-well plates, and each plate was treated as a replicate. Each replicate PCR for sorted subsets received approximately 200 ng genomic DNA, equal to around 32,000 T cell genomes. Purified libraries were measured with a Qubit 3.0 fluorometer, size-checked on a Bioanalyzer 2100, and measured again with the KAPA Library Quantification kit. Every immunoSEQ 96-well plate was sequenced on a dedicated single-read 150-cycle Illumina NextSeq 550 flow cell. In the original analysis: The immunoSEQ output contained only junctional sequences without quality scores, so filtering could not match that applied to full-length reads. To assign V/J genes and CDR3, sequences were annotated against IMGT germline references using PyIR, a Python wrapper for IgBLAST v1.9. Reads were filtered out if the reads had weak V/J assignments (E-value above 1e-6), no CDR3, stop codons, out-of-frame junctions, or ambiguous translated residues. V3J clonotypes were defined by identical inferred V gene, J gene, and CDR3 amino acid sequence. To compute the percentage overlap between repertoires, the number of shared unique clonotypes was divided by the size of the smaller repertoire. Repertoire richness was assessed with RTK rarefaction, the Chao1 estimator, and Recon v2.1 estimates of unobserved clonotypes. Generation probabilities for all TCRbeta clonotypes obtained by the gDNA method from four donors were computed using OLGA. The table was pulled from immuneACCESS by TCRdb, which kept in-frame rearrangements only. Such tables lose some clones; where checked, under half of the loss comes from unresolved V genes, and the rest has no known cause. The V and J calls and the clone size are those of that table, but D and trimming were determined from the DNA. The sample has 1,500,000 or so clones on record, around 95% of them singletons. About 1% of the sample rests with the top ten.

The sequence came from a man aged 30-40 years in good health. The sequencing input was naive CD4+ T cells sorted from blood. The cell subset or site tag for this specimen amounts to: CD45RA+ positively selected. Rearrangement joined TRBV5-4 to TRBJ2-7; the junction holds 7 bases that match TRBD2. The CDR3 here reads CASSLFAGAYEQYF. The DNA reads as follows: TGTGCCAGCAGCTTGTTTGCGGGAGCCTACGAGCAGTACTTC.